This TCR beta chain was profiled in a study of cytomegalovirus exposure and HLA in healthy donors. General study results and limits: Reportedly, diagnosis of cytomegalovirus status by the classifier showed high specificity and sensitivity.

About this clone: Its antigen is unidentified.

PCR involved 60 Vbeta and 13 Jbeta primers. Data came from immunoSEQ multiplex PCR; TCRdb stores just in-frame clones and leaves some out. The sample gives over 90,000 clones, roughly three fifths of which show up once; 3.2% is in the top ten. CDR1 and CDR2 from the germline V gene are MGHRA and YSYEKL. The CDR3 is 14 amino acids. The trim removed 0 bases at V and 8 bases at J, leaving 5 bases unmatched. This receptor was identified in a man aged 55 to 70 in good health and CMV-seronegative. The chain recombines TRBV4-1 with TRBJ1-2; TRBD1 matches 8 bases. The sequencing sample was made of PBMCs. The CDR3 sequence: CASSQDRTGQGYTF. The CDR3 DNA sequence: TGCGCCAGCAGCCAAGATCGGACAGGGCAAGGCTACACCTTC.